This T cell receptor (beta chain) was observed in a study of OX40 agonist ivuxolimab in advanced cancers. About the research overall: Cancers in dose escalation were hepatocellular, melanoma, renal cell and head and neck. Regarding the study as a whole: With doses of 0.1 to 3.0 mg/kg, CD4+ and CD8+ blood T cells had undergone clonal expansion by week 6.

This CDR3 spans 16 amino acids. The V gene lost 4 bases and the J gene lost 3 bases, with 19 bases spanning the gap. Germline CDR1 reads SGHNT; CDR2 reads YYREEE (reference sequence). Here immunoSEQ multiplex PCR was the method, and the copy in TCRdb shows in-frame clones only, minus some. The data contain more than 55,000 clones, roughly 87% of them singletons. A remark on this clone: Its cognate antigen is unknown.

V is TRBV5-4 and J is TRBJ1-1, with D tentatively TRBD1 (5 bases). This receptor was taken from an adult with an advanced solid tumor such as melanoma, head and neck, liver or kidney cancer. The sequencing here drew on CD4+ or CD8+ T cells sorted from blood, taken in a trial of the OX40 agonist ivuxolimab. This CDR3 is CASSPSIAQGHTEAFF. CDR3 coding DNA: TGTGCCAGCAGCCCGTCCATCGCTCAGGGCCACACTGAAGCTTTCTTT.